The rows below give T cell receptor beta chains drawn from one sample of a study of T cells in Graves' hyperthyroidism and ophthalmopathy. From the multiplex PCR reads, TCRdb called clonotypes with MiXCR, one entry per CDR3 protein. The sample holds 550,000 to 850,000 distinct CDR3 sequences, 18% seen once. The source material was blood. The receptors here all came from a woman aged 45-60 years with Graves' hyperthyroidism that later progressed to Graves' ophthalmopathy. CDR3s include the opening cysteine and the closing phenylalanine or tryptophan. Fields, in order: CDR3 length, V gene, J gene, D gene, clone size, CDR3 protein, CDR3 DNA. A D gene is named only where the DNA matches it firmly. Not every row has a clone size; where given, it reads once, few, many or a size class.

length: 15; V: TRBV7-9; J: TRBJ2-5; D: TRBD1; size: .; CDR3: CASSLGTGGEETQYF; DNA: TGTGCCAGCAGCCTCGGAACAGGGGGTGAAGAGACCCAGTACTTC
length: 15; V: TRBV27; J: TRBJ2-3; D: .; size: few; CDR3: CASSLETDSNQPQYF; DNA: TGTGCCAGCAGTTTAGAGACAGATAGCAATCAGCCCCAGTATTTT
length: 15; V: TRBV5-1; J: TRBJ1-1; D: .; size: many; CDR3: CASSLGMGGGTEAFF; DNA: TGCGCCAGCAGCTTGGGTATGGGGGGCGGAACTGAAGCTTTCTTT
length: 13; V: TRBV20-1; J: TRBJ1-6; D: TRBD1; size: many; CDR3: CSALGQYNSPLHF; DNA: TGCAGTGCCCTGGGACAGTATAATTCACCCCTCCACTTT
length: 13; V: TRBV2; J: TRBJ2-1; D: TRBD2; size: few; CDR3: CATPGAGGGEQFF; DNA: TGTGCCACCCCGGGGGCGGGGGGAGGTGAGCAGTTCTTC
length: 15; V: TRBV5-1; J: TRBJ1-1; D: .; size: .; CDR3: CASSLSRNTNTEAFF; DNA: TGCGCCAGCAGCTTGTCTCGAAACACGAACACTGAAGCTTTCTTT
length: 14; V: TRBV27; J: TRBJ1-1; D: .; size: .; CDR3: CASSYIRESTEAFF; DNA: TGTGCCAGCAGTTACATCAGGGAGAGCACTGAAGCTTTCTTT
length: 12; V: TRBV5-6; J: TRBJ1-6; D: .; size: .; CDR3: CASSLEPGNLHF; DNA: TGTGCCAGCAGCTTGGAGCCAGGGAACCTCCACTTT
length: 13; V: TRBV20-1; J: TRBJ2-1; D: .; size: many; CDR3: CSALSELYNEQFF; DNA: TGCAGTGCCTTGTCAGAACTCTACAATGAGCAGTTCTTC
length: 14; V: TRBV12-3/TRBV12-4; J: TRBJ1-1; D: .; size: many; CDR3: CASSLAWVNTEAFF; DNA: TGTGCCAGCAGTTTAGCGTGGGTGAACACTGAAGCTTTCTTT
length: 14; V: TRBV6-2/TRBV6-3; J: TRBJ1-5; D: .; size: few; CDR3: CATGRGGRNQPQHF; DNA: TGTGCCACCGGAAGGGGGGGACGGAATCAGCCCCAGCATTTT
length: 15; V: TRBV3-1; J: TRBJ2-5; D: TRBD2; size: many; CDR3: CASSHSLAGEETQYF; DNA: TGTGCCAGCAGCCACTCTCTCGCGGGGGAAGAGACCCAGTACTTC
length: 14; V: TRBV28; J: TRBJ2-2; D: .; size: many; CDR3: CASRSGPNTGELFF; DNA: TGTGCCAGCAGGTCGGGGCCGAACACCGGGGAGCTGTTTTTT
length: 12; V: TRBV12-5; J: TRBJ1-1; D: .; size: few; CDR3: CASGARRTEAFF; DNA: TGTGCTAGTGGTGCAAGGCGCACTGAAGCTTTCTTT
length: 13; V: TRBV10-1; J: TRBJ2-6; D: .; size: .; CDR3: CAIVTKGANVLTF; DNA: TGCGCCATTGTTACCAAAGGGGCCAACGTCCTGACTTTC
length: 15; V: TRBV3-1; J: TRBJ2-4; D: .; size: few; CDR3: CGSSRLGAERDIQYF; DNA: TGTGGCAGCAGCCGCCTCGGGGCAGAGCGAGACATTCAGTACTTC
length: 11; V: TRBV19; J: TRBJ2-1; D: TRBD2; size: .; CDR3: CASSIAGDQFF; DNA: TGTGCCAGTAGTATTGCGGGGGACCAGTTCTTC
length: 11; V: TRBV5-6; J: TRBJ2-3; D: .; size: few; CDR3: CASSSLHTQYF; DNA: TGTGCCAGCAGCTCACTTCATACGCAGTATTTT
length: 17; V: TRBV4-2; J: TRBJ1-4; D: TRBD1; size: .; CDR3: CASSQRGGQGGNEKLFF; DNA: TGTGCCAGCAGCCAACGAGGCGGACAGGGTGGTAATGAAAAACTGTTTTTT
length: 14; V: TRBV2; J: TRBJ2-2; D: TRBD1; size: .; CDR3: CARRTGVGTGELFF; DNA: TGTGCCAGGAGGACAGGGGTAGGAACCGGGGAGCTGTTTTTT
length: 18; V: TRBV3-1; J: TRBJ2-1; D: .; size: many; CDR3: CASSPPSKEHLSYNEQFF; DNA: TGTGCCAGCAGCCCCCCGAGTAAGGAACACCTCTCCTACAATGAGCAGTTCTTC
length: 15; V: TRBV5-6; J: TRBJ1-2; D: .; size: .; CDR3: CASSLGGDLLYGYTF; DNA: TGTGCCAGCAGCTTGGGAGGGGACCTACTCTATGGCTACACCTTC
length: 16; V: TRBV6-1; J: TRBJ1-1; D: .; size: .; CDR3: CASSTGQGGANTEAFF; DNA: TGTGCCAGCAGTACCGGACAAGGGGGGGCCAACACTGAAGCTTTCTTT
length: 15; V: TRBV20-1; J: TRBJ1-2; D: TRBD1; size: many; CDR3: CSASRPHEGALGYTF; DNA: TGCAGTGCTAGCCGCCCCCATGAGGGGGCGCTCGGCTACACCTTC
length: 13; V: TRBV20-1; J: TRBJ2-3; D: TRBD2; size: many; CDR3: CSAPSGVIDTQYF; DNA: TGCAGTGCCCCTAGCGGGGTGATAGATACGCAGTATTTT
length: 13; V: TRBV5-4; J: TRBJ1-2; D: TRBD1; size: many; CDR3: CASSLDRTGGYTF; DNA: TGTGCCAGCAGCTTGGATCGGACAGGGGGCTACACCTTC
length: 14; V: TRBV11-2; J: TRBJ2-1; D: TRBD1; size: many; CDR3: CASSSGTGGDEQFF; DNA: TGTGCCAGCAGTTCCGGGACAGGGGGGGATGAGCAGTTCTTC
length: 16; V: TRBV12-3/TRBV12-4; J: TRBJ2-5; D: TRBD2; size: few; CDR3: CASRGGTSGSQETQYF; DNA: TGTGCCAGCAGAGGTGGGACTAGCGGGAGTCAAGAGACCCAGTACTTC
length: 13; V: TRBV6-1; J: TRBJ1-2; D: .; size: .; CDR3: CASSLEEDYGYTF; DNA: TGTGCCAGCAGTTTAGAAGAGGACTATGGCTACACCTTC
length: 16; V: TRBV6-1; J: TRBJ2-3; D: .; size: .; CDR3: CASSQVARGRTDTQYF; DNA: TGTGCCAGCAGCCAAGTCGCCCGGGGGCGCACAGATACGCAGTATTTT
length: 13; V: TRBV12-3/TRBV12-4; J: TRBJ1-2; D: .; size: many; CDR3: CASSFRVVDGYTF; DNA: TGTGCCAGCAGTTTCAGGGTGGTTGATGGCTACACCTTC
length: 14; V: TRBV19; J: TRBJ1-1; D: .; size: few; CDR3: CASSFGPRNTEAFF; DNA: TGTGCCAGTAGTTTCGGGCCCAGAAACACTGAAGCTTTCTTT
length: 17; V: TRBV2; J: TRBJ2-3; D: .; size: .; CDR3: CASSEALGGLGPDTQYF; DNA: TGTGCCAGCAGTGAAGCGCTGGGGGGCTTGGGACCAGATACGCAGTATTTT
length: 11; V: TRBV25-1; J: TRBJ1-2; D: .; size: .; CDR3: CASSEEYGYTF; DNA: TGTGCCAGCAGTGAGGAATATGGCTACACCTTC
length: 14; V: TRBV7-6; J: TRBJ1-5; D: .; size: .; CDR3: CASSRDHSNQPQHF; DNA: TGTGCCAGCAGTCGTGACCATAGCAATCAGCCCCAGCATTTT
length: 13; V: TRBV11-2; J: TRBJ2-5; D: .; size: many; CDR3: CASSSGRLETQYF; DNA: TGTGCCAGCAGCTCGGGCAGGCTAGAGACCCAGTACTTC
length: 18; V: TRBV20-1; J: TRBJ2-1; D: TRBD2; size: many; CDR3: CSARDFALANSSYNEQFF; DNA: TGCAGTGCTAGAGATTTCGCACTAGCGAACAGCTCCTACAATGAGCAGTTCTTC
length: 16; V: TRBV18; J: TRBJ1-4; D: TRBD1; size: .; CDR3: CASSPTNRDRNEKLFF; DNA: TGTGCCAGCTCACCGACGAACCGGGACAGGAATGAAAAACTGTTTTTT
length: 17; V: TRBV2; J: TRBJ1-1; D: .; size: many; CDR3: CASSEGSRSPMNTEAFF; DNA: TGTGCCAGCAGTGAGGGCAGCAGGTCCCCAATGAACACTGAAGCTTTCTTT
length: 10; V: TRBV29-1; J: TRBJ2-1; D: .; size: few; CDR3: CSVGGNEQFF; DNA: TGCAGCGTTGGCGGAAATGAGCAGTTCTTC
length: 14; V: TRBV6-1; J: TRBJ2-7; D: TRBD1; size: .; CDR3: CASRDRNFPYEQYF; DNA: TGTGCCAGCAGGGACAGGAACTTTCCTTACGAGCAGTACTTC
length: 11; V: TRBV20-1; J: TRBJ1-2; D: .; size: .; CDR3: CSARDAYGYTF; DNA: TGCAGTGCTAGAGATGCCTATGGCTACACCTTC
length: 18; V: TRBV11-2; J: TRBJ2-1; D: TRBD2; size: many; CDR3: CASSFYPSGGPSYNEQFF; DNA: TGTGCCAGCAGCTTTTACCCTAGCGGGGGGCCCTCCTACAATGAGCAGTTCTTC
length: 13; V: TRBV30; J: TRBJ2-7; D: TRBD2; size: .; CDR3: CAWSGLAGVEEYF; DNA: TGTGCCTGGAGTGGGCTAGCGGGGGTTGAGGAGTACTTC
length: 15; V: TRBV10-3; J: TRBJ2-3; D: .; size: .; CDR3: CAISERTASTDTQYF; DNA: TGTGCCATCAGTGAGAGGACAGCTAGCACAGATACGCAGTATTTT